The clone carrying this TCR beta chain appeared many times. The junction departs from the called germline gene at one end, perhaps through a read error. This specimen belongs to a study of CD8 T cells in ankylosing spondylitis. Germline lookup yields CDR1 DFQATT and CDR2 SNEGSKA (reference sequence). CDR3 length: 11 amino acids. TCRdb called the 5' RACE reads again in MiXCR, with one record for every CDR3 protein. The table records roughly 100,000 distinct CDR3 sequences, roughly 8.3% of them present only once. Sequencing was performed on blood, either unsorted or a sorted T cell fraction (not recorded which). The genes are TRBV20-1 and TRBJ1-1; D is undetermined. The source is a male donor with ankylosing spondylitis or in good health (not recorded which). This chain's CDR3 is CSAFYRTDELF. CDR3 nucleotides: TGCAGTGCTTTCTACCGAACGGACGAACTATTT.